This T cell receptor beta chain was profiled in a study of cytomegalovirus exposure and HLA in healthy donors. PCR was performed using 60 Vbeta and 13 Jbeta primers. Repertoires were generated with immunoSEQ multiplex PCR, while TCRdb's copy carries only in-frame clones and drops some. In the table there are roughly 190,000 clones, about 77% of which are singletons. The CDR3 is made up of 14 amino acids. Per germline, CDR1 LNHDA and CDR2 SQIVND (reference sequence). V dropped 4 bases and J dropped 3 bases, with 12 bases sitting between them. The receptor was isolated from a woman aged 25 to 39 in good health and CMV-seropositive. The chain is built from TRBV19 and TRBJ1-2; D call uncertain. Sample: PBMCs. The CDR3, as DNA: TGTGCCAGTAGTAGAGCGGTGGTGGACTATGGCTACACCTTC. Translating it yields CASSRAVVDYGYTF.